This T cell receptor (beta chain) derives from a study of shared clonotypes between healthy human individuals. This CDR3 has 15 residues. Here immunoSEQ multiplex PCR was the method, and the copy in TCRdb shows in-frame clones only, minus some. This table holds about 690,000 clones, 90% found once. This TCR came from a man aged 18-30 years in good health. Some clones in this sample may be carry-over from other donors' samples. This sequence joins TRBV21-1 and TRBJ2-2; the table's D call TRBD2 went unverified against the DNA. TRBV21-1 is reported as a pseudogene. Sequencing used memory CD8+ T cells from PBMCs. Subset here: CD45RO+ cells pooled with CCR7-negative TemRA cells. The CDR3 reads CASSTAAPNTGELFF. CDR3 coding DNA: TGTGCCAGCAGTACAGCGGCTCCGAACACCGGGGAGCTGTTTTTT.